These 17 T cell receptor beta chains originate from one sample sequenced in a study of T-cell memory formation after mild COVID-19. TCRdb fed the 5' RACE reads into MiXCR, producing one record per CDR3 protein. The repertoire holds roughly 100,000 distinct CDR3 sequences, about 13% seen once, with roughly a quarter in the top ten. Sequencing was performed on PBMCs or a T cell subset sorted from them (not recorded which). These receptors were taken from an adult woman who had mild COVID-19 (a few samples of this study predate the infection). Cell type and time point are not known.

This clonotype was detected only a few times. V gene TRBV12-3 or TRBV12-4 combines with J gene TRBJ2-5; D possibly corresponds to TRBD1 (5 bases). V was clipped by 3 bases and J by 1 base, with 12 bases between them. The CDR3 totals 15 residues. CDR3 protein: CASSLVGAIQETQYF. The CDR3 nucleotides read TGTGCCAGCAGTTTGGTTGGGGCAATCCAAGAGACCCAGTACTTC.

This chain connects TRBV20-1 to TRBJ1-5, with D hard to call. The germline V gene encodes CDR1 DFQATT and CDR2 SNEGSKA (reference sequence). This CDR3 spans 12 amino acids. The CDR3 coding sequence is TGCAAAGTATGGGGTTTCTGCCAGCCCCAGCATTTT. Protein: CKVWGFCQPQHF.

A few counts support this clonotype. A read error may account for a junction end that differs from germline. The rearrangement uses TRBV11-2 and TRBJ2-1, with 8 bases aligning to TRBD2. Looked up from germline, CDR1 is SGHAT and CDR2 is FQNNGV. The CDR3 runs 12 residues. CDR3 DNA sequence: TGTGCCAGCAGCCCCTACCCGGGACTAGAGGTCTTC. Encoded protein: CASSPYPGLEVF.

This clonotype came up a few times. The rearrangement uses TRBV20-1 and TRBJ2-3; D gene uncertain. Germline CDR1 is DFQATT and CDR2 is SNEGSKA (reference sequence). The CDR3 totals 14 residues. V lost 0 bases, J lost 4 bases, and 11 bases lay in between. The CDR3: CSARDLVIPDTQYF. CDR3 coding DNA: TGCAGTGCTAGAGATCTGGTAATCCCAGATACGCAGTATTTT.

In this sample, this clonotype turned up many times. CDR3 bases: TGTGCCAGCAGACTAGCGTCGACCCACACAGATACGCAGTATTTT. As protein: CASRLASTHTDTQYF. The chain has TRBV6-2 or TRBV6-3 and TRBJ2-3, with 7 nucleotides matching TRBD2. Germline CDR1 and CDR2: MNHEY and SVGEGT. V lost 6 bases to trimming and J lost 2 bases; unmatched junction nucleotides: 8. The CDR3 consists of 15 residues.

The CDR3 DNA sequence: TGTGCCAGCAGCCGGACTAGCACAGATACGCAGTATTTT. Its protein product is CASSRTSTDTQYF. The chain recombines TRBV4-2 with TRBJ2-3, with D possibly TRBD2 on 5 matching bases. CDR3 length equals 13 residues. Germline-derived CDR1 and CDR2 are LGHNA and YNFKEQ. Trimming took 4 bases from V and 0 from J, leaving 5 bases between them.

The rearrangement joins TRBV6-2 or TRBV6-3 to TRBJ2-3; no reliable D call. The germline CDR1 and CDR2 sequences are MNHEY and SVGEGT. This CDR3 contains 19 residues. V was trimmed by 2 bases and J by 1 base, leaving 22 bases between them. The CDR3 sequence is CASSYRGDSPPSGTDTQYF. The CDR3 region has the DNA TGTGCCAGCAGTTACCGCGGAGATTCCCCCCCATCTGGCACAGATACGCAGTATTTT.

J is TRBJ2-7 and V is TRBV29-1; TRBD2 matches 7 bases. This CDR3 has 14 amino acids. J lost 3 bases, V lost 3 bases, and 8 bases had no gene match. Germline CDR1 reads SQVTM; CDR2 reads ANQGSEA. CDR3 nucleotides: TGCAGCGTTGAGTCGCTCGCGGGAGACTACGAGCAGTACTTC. Translating gives CSVESLAGDYEQYF.

The chain is built from TRBV6-5 and TRBJ1-4; D ambiguous. V was pared by 4 bases and J by 10 bases, with 10 bases between. The length of the CDR3 is 12 residues. Germline V gene lookup returns CDR1 MNHEY and CDR2 SVGAGI. For the CDR3, the DNA is TGTGCCAGCAGTTTAGATCAGCGAAAACTGTTTTTT. Translated, it gives CASSLDQRKLFF.

This clonotype came up a few times. The chain uses TRBV9 and TRBJ2-1; D perhaps matches TRBD2 (5 bases). The V gene's germline CDR1 is SGDLS and CDR2 YYNGEE. V lost 0 bases, J lost 5 bases, and 12 bases lay in between. The CDR3 runs to 15 residues. CDR3 sequence: CASSVDGEDHNEQFF. CDR3 in DNA: TGTGCCAGCAGCGTAGACGGGGAAGATCACAATGAGCAGTTCTTC.

This clonotype was detected only a few times. V and J are TRBV6-6 and TRBJ2-7, with 7 bases lining up with TRBD1. Losses at the gene ends were 2 bases for V and 0 bases for J; bases not matched to a gene: 4. The CDR3 contains 15 residues. From germline, CDR1 is MNHNY and CDR2 SVGAGI (reference sequence). The CDR3 protein is CASSYEQGVSYEQYF. The CDR3 DNA reads as TGTGCCAGCAGTTACGAGCAGGGGGTCTCCTACGAGCAGTACTTC.

This clonotype was counted only a few times. This sequence joins TRBV11-3 and TRBJ1-2; TRBD1 is a possible D gene (5 bases). CDR1 is SGHNT, CDR2 YENEEA, per germline. The CDR3 length is 15 residues. Trimming took off 0 bases at V and 5 bases at J, with 13 bases between the two ends. The CDR3 spells CASSLDPGTGYGYTF. DNA of the CDR3: TGTGCCAGCAGCTTAGATCCAGGGACCGGTTATGGCTACACCTTC.

The J gene is TRBJ2-5, the V gene TRBV5-5; D is tentatively TRBD1 or TRBD2 (5 bases each). This CDR3 comprises 13 residues. Germline V CDR1 and CDR2: SGHKS, YYEKEE (reference sequence). The V gene lost 4 bases and the J gene lost 5 bases, with 12 bases spanning the gap. CDR3 nucleotide sequence: TGTGCCAGCAGCACCTGGGGGTGGGAGACCCAGTACTTC. As protein: CASSTWGWETQYF.

The genes are TRBV5-1 and TRBJ2-7; weak D call: TRBD1 (7 bases). CDR3 size: 15 residues. Looked up from germline, CDR1 is SGHRS and CDR2 is YFSETQ. V was cut by 2 bases and J by 3 bases, with 15 bases left in between. The CDR3 here is CASSFDQGGGYEQYF. CDR3 coding DNA: TGCGCCAGCAGCTTCGATCAGGGGGGAGGCTACGAGCAGTACTTC.

The table lists this clonotype with a few counts. V gene TRBV4-1 combines with J gene TRBJ2-5; no definite D call. The germline V gene encodes CDR1 MGHRA and CDR2 YSYEKL. The germline V and J ends were trimmed by 0 bases and 5 bases, with 7 bases remaining between them. This CDR3 has 13 residues. CDR3 DNA: TGCGCCAGCAGCCAAGATCCCCCGGAGACCCAGTACTTC. Its translation: CASSQDPPETQYF.

V gene TRBV2 combines with J gene TRBJ2-7; TRBD1 matches 11 bases. The CDR3 totals 17 residues. Per germline, CDR1 SNHLY and CDR2 FYNNEI. The V gene end was trimmed by 3 bases and the J gene end by 0 bases; junction bases not matched to a gene: 7. In DNA form, the CDR3 reads TGTGCCAGCAGTGACACATTCGGGACAGGGGGCTCCTACGAGCAGTACTTC. It encodes CASSDTFGTGGSYEQYF.

This clonotype was counted a few times. This chain connects TRBV4-2 to TRBJ2-1, with TRBD1 identical over 7 bases. This CDR3 has 16 amino acids. With V trimmed by 3 bases and J by 2 bases, 7 bases remained unmatched. CDR1 is LGHNA, CDR2 YNFKEQ, per germline. This chain's CDR3 is CASSQGKGATYNEQFF. Here the CDR3 DNA reads TGTGCCAGCAGCCAGGGTAAGGGGGCCACCTACAATGAGCAGTTCTTC.